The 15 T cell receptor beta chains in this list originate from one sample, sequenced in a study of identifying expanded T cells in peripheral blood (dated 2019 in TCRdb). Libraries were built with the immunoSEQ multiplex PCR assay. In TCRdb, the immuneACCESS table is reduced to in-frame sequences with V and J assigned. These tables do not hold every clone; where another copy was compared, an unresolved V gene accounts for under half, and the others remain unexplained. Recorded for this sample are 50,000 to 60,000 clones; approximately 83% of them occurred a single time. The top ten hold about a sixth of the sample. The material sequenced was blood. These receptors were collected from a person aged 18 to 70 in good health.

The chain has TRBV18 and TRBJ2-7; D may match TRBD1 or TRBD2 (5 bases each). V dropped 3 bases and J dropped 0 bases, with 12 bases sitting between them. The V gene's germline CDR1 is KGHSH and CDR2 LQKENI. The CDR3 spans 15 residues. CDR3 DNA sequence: TGTGCCAGCTCACCTCTGGGGACGAACTCCTACGAGCAGTACTTC. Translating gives CASSPLGTNSYEQYF.

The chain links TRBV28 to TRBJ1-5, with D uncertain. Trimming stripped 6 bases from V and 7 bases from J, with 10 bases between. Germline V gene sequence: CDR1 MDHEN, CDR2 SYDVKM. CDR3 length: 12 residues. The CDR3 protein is CASSSPGQPQHF. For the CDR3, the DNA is TGTGCCAGCAGCTCCCCGGGCCAGCCCCAGCATTTT.

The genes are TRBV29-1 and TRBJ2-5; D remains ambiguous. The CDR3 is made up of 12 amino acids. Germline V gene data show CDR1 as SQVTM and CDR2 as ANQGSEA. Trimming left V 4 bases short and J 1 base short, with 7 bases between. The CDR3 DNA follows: TGCAGCGTTGCGCCGGCCCAAGAGACCCAGTACTTC. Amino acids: CSVAPAQETQYF.

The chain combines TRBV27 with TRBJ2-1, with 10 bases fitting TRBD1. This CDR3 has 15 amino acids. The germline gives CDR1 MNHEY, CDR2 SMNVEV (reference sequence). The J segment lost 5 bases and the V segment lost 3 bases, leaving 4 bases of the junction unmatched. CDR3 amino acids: CASSFDRGRNNEQFF. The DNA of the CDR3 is TGTGCCAGCAGTTTCGACAGGGGGCGAAACAATGAGCAGTTCTTC.

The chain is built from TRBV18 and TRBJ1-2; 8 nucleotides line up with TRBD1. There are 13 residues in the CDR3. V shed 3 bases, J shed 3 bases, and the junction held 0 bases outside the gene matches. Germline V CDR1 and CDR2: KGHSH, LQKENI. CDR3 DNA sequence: TGTGCCAGCTCACCGGACAGGGACTATGGCTACACCTTC. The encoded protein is CASSPDRDYGYTF.

The CDR3 DNA reads as TGTGCCAGCAGTGAAGATACCGGGACAGGGTCCTTCCACACTGAAGCTTTCTTT. Translating gives CASSEDTGTGSFHTEAFF. The chain joins TRBV6-1 to TRBJ1-1, with 9 bases that match TRBD1. The V gene's germline CDR1 is MNHNS and CDR2 SASEGT. The CDR3 loop spans 18 amino acids. The J segment lost 3 bases and the V segment lost 1 base, leaving 12 bases of the junction unmatched.

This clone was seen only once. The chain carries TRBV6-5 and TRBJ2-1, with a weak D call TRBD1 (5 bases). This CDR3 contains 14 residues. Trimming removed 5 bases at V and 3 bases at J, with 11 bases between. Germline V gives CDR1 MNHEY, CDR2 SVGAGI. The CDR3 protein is CASSRVTVYNEQFF. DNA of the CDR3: TGTGCCAGCAGTAGGGTGACAGTCTACAATGAGCAGTTCTTC.

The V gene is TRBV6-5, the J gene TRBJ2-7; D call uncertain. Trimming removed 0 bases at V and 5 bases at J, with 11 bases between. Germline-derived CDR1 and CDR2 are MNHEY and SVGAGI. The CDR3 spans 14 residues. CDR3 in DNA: TGTGCCAGCAGTTACTCTGACCCCTTCGACGAGCAGTACGTC. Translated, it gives CASSYSDPFDEQYV.

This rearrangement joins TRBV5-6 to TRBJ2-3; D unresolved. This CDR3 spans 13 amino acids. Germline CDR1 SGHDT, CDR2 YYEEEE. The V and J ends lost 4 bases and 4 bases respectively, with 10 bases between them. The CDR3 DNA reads TGTGCCAGCAGCCTAAGACCGTCAGATACGCAGTATTTT. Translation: CASSLRPSDTQYF.

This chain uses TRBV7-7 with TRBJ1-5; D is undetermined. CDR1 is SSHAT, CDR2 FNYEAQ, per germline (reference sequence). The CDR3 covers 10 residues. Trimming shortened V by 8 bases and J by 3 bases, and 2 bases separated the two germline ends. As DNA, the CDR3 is TGTGCCAGCTACAATCAGCCCCAGCATTTT. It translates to CASYNQPQHF.

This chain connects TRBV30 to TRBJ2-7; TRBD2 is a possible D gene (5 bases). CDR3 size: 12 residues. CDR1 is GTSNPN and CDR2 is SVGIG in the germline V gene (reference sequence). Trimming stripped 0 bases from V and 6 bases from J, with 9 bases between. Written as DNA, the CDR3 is TGTGCCTGGAGTGTAACGGCGGGCGAGCAGTACTTC. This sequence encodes CAWSVTAGEQYF.

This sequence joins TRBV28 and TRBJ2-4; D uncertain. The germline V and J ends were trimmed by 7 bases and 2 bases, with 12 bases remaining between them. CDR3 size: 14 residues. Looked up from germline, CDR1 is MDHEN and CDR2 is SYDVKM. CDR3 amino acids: CASTRDGSKNIQYF. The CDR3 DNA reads TGTGCCAGCACCAGAGACGGGTCCAAAAACATTCAGTACTTC.

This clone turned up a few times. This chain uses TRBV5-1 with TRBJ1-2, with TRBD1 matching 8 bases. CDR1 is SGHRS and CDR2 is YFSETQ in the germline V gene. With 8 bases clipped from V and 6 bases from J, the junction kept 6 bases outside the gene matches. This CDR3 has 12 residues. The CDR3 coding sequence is TGCGCCAGTTCCGGACAGGGAAATGGCTACACCTTC. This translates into CASSGQGNGYTF.

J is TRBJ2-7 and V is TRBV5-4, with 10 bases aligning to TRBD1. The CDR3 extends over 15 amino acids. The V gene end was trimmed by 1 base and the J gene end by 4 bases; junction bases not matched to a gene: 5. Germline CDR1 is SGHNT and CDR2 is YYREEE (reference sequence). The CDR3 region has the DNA TGTGCCAGCAGCTTGCCCGGACAGGGGGTATACGAGCAGTACGTC. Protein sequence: CASSLPGQGVYEQYV.

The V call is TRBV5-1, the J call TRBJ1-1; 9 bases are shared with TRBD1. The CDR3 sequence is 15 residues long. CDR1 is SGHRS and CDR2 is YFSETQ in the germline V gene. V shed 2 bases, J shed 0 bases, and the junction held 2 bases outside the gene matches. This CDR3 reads CASSLRTGVNTEAFF. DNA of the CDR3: TGCGCCAGCAGCTTACGGACAGGGGTGAACACTGAAGCTTTCTTT.